The 8 T cell receptor beta chains in this list originate from one sample, sequenced in a study of response to subunit inactivated influenza vaccine. TCRdb independently ran MiXCR on the RT-PCR reads; one entry per CDR3 protein. The repertoire holds around 320,000 distinct CDR3 sequences, with 22% as singletons. The sequencing used PBMCs from blood, collected approximately 22 months after vaccination. The receptors here all came from a man aged 45-69 years who received an inactivated influenza vaccine.

This clonotype was observed a handful of times. The V gene is TRBV7-9, the J gene TRBJ1-2; 8 nucleotides align to TRBD1. The J segment lost 1 base and the V segment lost 5 bases, leaving 9 bases of the junction unmatched. Germline values: CDR1 SEHNR, CDR2 FQNEAQ (reference sequence). CDR3 length: 16 amino acids. Written as DNA, the CDR3 is TGTGCCAGCAGCCTCTCTAGACAGGGGTTTAACTATGGCTACACCTTC. Its protein product is CASSLSRQGFNYGYTF.

Worth noting for this clonotype: A junction boundary mismatches the germline segment, possibly from a read error. This chain connects TRBV2 to TRBJ1-4; D remains unclear. Germline V gene data show CDR1 as SNHLY and CDR2 as FYNNEI. The CDR3 is 15 residues long. CDR3 amino acids: CASSEIRETSEKLFF. Written as DNA, the CDR3 is TGTGCCAGCAGTGAAATCCGGGAAACTAGTGAAAAACTGTTTTTT. Based on the CDR3 plus reference TRBV2 and TRBJ1-4, the full variable domain is EPEVTQTPSHQVTQMGQEVILRCVPISNHLYFYWYRQILGQKVEFLVSFYNNEISEKSEIFDDQFSVERPDGSNFTLKIRSTKLEDSAMYFCASSEIRETSEKLFFGSGTQLSVL.

CDR3 sequence (DNA): TGTGCCAGCAGTTCTGGATTCATTCTGAGCAATCAGCCCCAGCATTTT. It codes for CASSSGFILSNQPQHF. This sequence joins TRBV12-3 or TRBV12-4 and TRBJ1-5; no clear D. The CDR3 extends over 16 amino acids. Deletions cut 4 bases from V and 1 base from J, with 14 bases between.

This clonotype turned up a few times. The chain combines TRBV6-5 with TRBJ2-1; D uncertain. Germline V gene lookup returns CDR1 MNHEY and CDR2 SVGAGI. The V and J ends lost 0 bases and 5 bases respectively, with 11 bases between them. The CDR3 spans 15 residues. CDR3 protein: CASSYSVSRNNEQFF. DNA for the CDR3: TGTGCCAGCAGTTACTCTGTTTCCAGGAACAATGAGCAGTTCTTC.

The chain combines TRBV2 with TRBJ1-1; D unresolved. In germline, CDR1 is SNHLY, CDR2 FYNNEI. Trimming cost V 9 bases and J 5 bases, with 13 bases left between them. The CDR3 loop spans 12 amino acids. Here the CDR3 reads CASTRVFTEAFF. The CDR3 coding sequence is TGTGCCAGTACCCGAGTGTTTACTGAAGCTTTCTTT.

There are a few counts of this clonotype. This chain links TRBV15 with TRBJ2-1, with 8 nucleotides matching TRBD2. The CDR3 spans 16 residues. Germline CDR1 LNHNV, CDR2 YYDKDF (reference sequence). Losses at the gene ends were 0 bases for V and 6 bases for J; bases not matched to a gene: 7. The CDR3 protein is CATSREVAGGLNEQFF. The CDR3 nucleotides are TGTGCCACCAGCAGAGAAGTGGCGGGGGGACTCAATGAGCAGTTCTTC.

This clonotype was detected ten times or more. The chain combines TRBV11-2 with TRBJ2-7; D is uncertain. The germline gives CDR1 SGHAT, CDR2 FQNNGV. V dropped 5 bases and J dropped 4 bases, with 6 bases sitting between them. The CDR3 totals 11 residues. The CDR3 loop is CASSREYEQYF. CDR3 sequence (DNA): TGTGCCAGCAGCCGCGAGTACGAGCAGTACTTC.

The chain joins TRBV12-3 or TRBV12-4 to TRBJ1-4; a weak D match, TRBD1 (5 bases). Trimming stripped 3 bases from V and 8 bases from J, with 10 bases between. The CDR3 extends over 13 amino acids. The CDR3 reads CASSLSRAEKLFF. CDR3 sequence (DNA): TGTGCCAGCAGTTTGTCCAGGGCAGAAAAACTGTTTTTT.